This TCR beta chain comes out of a study of metastatic and nonmetastatic thyroid tumors (dated by TCRdb to the early 2020s). Study-level background: Repertoires were compared across peripheral blood and tumor or nodule tissue samples from malignant and benign thyroid patients.

The germline V gene provides CDR1 SNHLY and CDR2 FYNNEI. The CDR3 contains 12 residues, cysteine and phenylalanine counted. The retained sequence is limited to the CDR3, 36 bases, with the frame set at the first base. Library preparation was by PCR. Sequenced using an Illumina HiSeq 4000. High-throughput sequencing was used to profile the TCR beta-chain CDR3 region of each patient. The paper's processing steps were these. A classifier to discriminate distant-metastatic papillary thyroid cancer patients was built from CDR3 differences across clinicopathological groups. Repertoire diversity was assessed with the Shannon index, and tumor-blood repertoire similarity with the Morisita-Horn index. The public reads were reanalyzed by TCRdb: fastp trimming at Q25, MiXCR alignment, in-frame beta chains only. The V and J calls were determined by TCRdb, not by the authors. Counted in this sample were approximately 25,000 clones; roughly 15% of them appeared once. The top ten constitute approximately 14% of the sample.

None of the patients had been given any treatment before thyroid surgery. Patient clinical samples collected from about 2012 to 2018 were retrospectively analysed using T-cell receptor beta sequencing. This clone was seen more than once but under ten times. Its antigen remains unidentified. Being one base from a much bigger clone, this may be a read error. Overall study results and their limits: TCR beta diversity was reported as significantly higher in malignant tumors than in benign nodules, in both blood and tumor samples.

Recombination connected TRBV2 to TRBJ2-5; the D gene cannot be resolved beyond TRBD1 or TRBD2, each matching 6 bases. Sequenced material: blood. This receptor was identified in a male donor with papillary thyroid cancer or a benign thyroid nodule (not recorded which). Some clones in this sample may be carry-over from other donors' samples. The DNA reads as follows: TGTACCAGGAAGAGGGGGGCAGAGACCCAGTACTTC. Translated, it reads CTRKRGAETQYF.